One TCR beta chain is described in this entry. The antigen is undetermined. TCRdb reprocessed the 5' RACE reads with MiXCR, giving one entry per CDR3 protein. Of 350,000 to 450,000 distinct CDR3 sequences in the sample, approximately 15% were seen once. This sample is drawn from a study of T-cell memory formation after mild COVID-19. Study conclusions and caveats: Among contracting clones, CD4+ were mainly CM/EM and CD8+ enriched in EMRA.

Trimming took off 2 bases at V and 3 bases at J, with 17 bases between the two ends. There are 16 residues in the CDR3. CDR1 and CDR2 (germline): SGHDT, YYEEEE. Sequenced sample: PBMCs or a T cell subset sorted from them (not recorded which). The V gene is TRBV5-6, the J gene TRBJ1-2; D gene uncertain. The receptor was isolated from a man aged 18 to 30 who had mild COVID-19 (a few samples of this study predate the infection). Cell type and time point are not known. CDR3 sequence: CASSFFQETRDYGYTF. The CDR3 DNA reads TGTGCCAGCAGCTTCTTCCAAGAGACCCGGGACTATGGCTACACCTTC.